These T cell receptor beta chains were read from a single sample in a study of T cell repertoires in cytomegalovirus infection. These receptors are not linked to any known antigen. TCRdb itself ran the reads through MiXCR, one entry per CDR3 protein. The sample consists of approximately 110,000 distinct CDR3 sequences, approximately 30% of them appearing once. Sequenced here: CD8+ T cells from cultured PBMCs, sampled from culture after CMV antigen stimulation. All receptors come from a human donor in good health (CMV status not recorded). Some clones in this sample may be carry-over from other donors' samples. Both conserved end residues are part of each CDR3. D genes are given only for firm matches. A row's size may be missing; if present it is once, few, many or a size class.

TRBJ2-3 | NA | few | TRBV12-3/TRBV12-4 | TGTGCCAGCAGTTTTTATACTACCCCAGATACGCAGTATTTT | CASSFYTTPDTQYF
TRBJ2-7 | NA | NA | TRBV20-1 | TGCAGTGCTAATGGAGGGGCAATGTGGGACGAGCAGTACTTC | CSANGGAMWDEQYF
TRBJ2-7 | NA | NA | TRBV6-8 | TGTGCCAGCAGTTACTATACGACAACCGACTCCTACGAGCAGTACTTC | CASSYYTTTDSYEQYF
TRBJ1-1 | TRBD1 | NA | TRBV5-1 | TGCGCCAGCAGCGCGGGGACAGGGGAGGAGGGGTCTGAAGCTTTCTTT | CASSAGTGEEGSEAFF
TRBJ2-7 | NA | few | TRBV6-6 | TGTGCCAGCAGTTACACCTTCTCCTACGAGCAGTACTTC | CASSYTFSYEQYF
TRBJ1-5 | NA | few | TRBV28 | TGTGCCAGCAAAAGGAGCAATCAGCCCCAGCATTTT | CASKRSNQPQHF
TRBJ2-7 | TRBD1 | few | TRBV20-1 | TGCAGTGCCCTTGACAGGGGGCTTGCGACCTACGAGCAGTACTTC | CSALDRGLATYEQYF
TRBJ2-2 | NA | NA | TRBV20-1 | TGCAGTGCTAGACCGAAGGGGAGGACCGGGGAGCTGTTTTTT | CSARPKGRTGELFF
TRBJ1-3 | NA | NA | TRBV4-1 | TGCGCCAGCAGCCAAGACCCTGGAAACACCATATATTTT | CASSQDPGNTIYF
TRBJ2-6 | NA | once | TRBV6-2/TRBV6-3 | TGTGCCAGCATGGCAGGGCTCTCGTCTGGGGCCAACGTCCTGACTTTC | CASMAGLSSGANVLTF
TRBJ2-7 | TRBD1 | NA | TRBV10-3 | TGTGCCATCAGGGGGACAGGGGGCTCGGGTGAGCAGTACTTC | CAIRGTGGSGEQYF
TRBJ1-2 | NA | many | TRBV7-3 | TGTGCCAGCAGCTTAAGTCCAGGTCTCGGTTATGGCTACACCTTC | CASSLSPGLGYGYTF
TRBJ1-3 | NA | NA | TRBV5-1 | TGCGCCAGCAGCTTGGATCGGATCTCTGGAAACACCATATATTTT | CASSLDRISGNTIYF
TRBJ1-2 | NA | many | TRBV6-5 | TGTGCCAGCAGTTACTCGATTGGATCCTATGGCTACACCTTC | CASSYSIGSYGYTF
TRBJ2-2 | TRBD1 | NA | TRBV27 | TGTGCCAGCAGTTTATGGGGACAGGGCGCGAACACCGGGGAGCTGTTTTTT | CASSLWGQGANTGELFF
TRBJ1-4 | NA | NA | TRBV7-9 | TGTGCCAGCAGCTTAATAGGGGCATCCGCAACTAATGAAAAACTGTTTTTT | CASSLIGASATNEKLFF
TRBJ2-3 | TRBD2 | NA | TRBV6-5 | TGTGCCAGCAGACTTAGCGGGGGGGTCCCAGATACGCAGTATTTT | CASRLSGGVPDTQYF
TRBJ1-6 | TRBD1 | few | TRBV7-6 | TGTGCCAGCAGCCACGACAGGGGGAATTCACCCCTCCACTTT | CASSHDRGNSPLHF
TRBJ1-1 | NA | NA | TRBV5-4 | TGTGCCAGCAGCTTGAACTCGGGGTACACTGAAGCTTTCTTT | CASSLNSGYTEAFF
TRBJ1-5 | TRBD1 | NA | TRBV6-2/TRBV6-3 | TGTGCCAGCAGTGGTTTGTACAGGGGCAGTCAGCCCCAGCATTTT | CASSGLYRGSQPQHF
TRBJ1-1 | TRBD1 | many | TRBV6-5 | TGTGCCAGCAGTTACTCGAGGACAGGGGATACTGAAGCTTTCTTT | CASSYSRTGDTEAFF
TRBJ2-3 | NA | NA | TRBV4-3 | TGCGCCAGCAGCCAAGATTGGCTTGGCGTGCAGGGCCTGGCTAGCACAGATACGCAGTATTTT | CASSQDWLGVQGLASTDTQYF
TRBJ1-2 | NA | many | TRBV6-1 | TGTGCCAGCAGTGTCGGAGGGTTCTATGGCTACACCTTC | CASSVGGFYGYTF
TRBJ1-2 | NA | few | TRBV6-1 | TGTGCCAGCACCCTTAAGGGCAAGGGGCGCCCGGTTGGCTACACCTTC | CASTLKGKGRPVGYTF
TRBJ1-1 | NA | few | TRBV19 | TGTGCCAGTAGTATCCCCGTGAACAGGGTACGGAACACTGAAGCTTTCTTT | CASSIPVNRVRNTEAFF
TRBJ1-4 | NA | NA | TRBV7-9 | TGTGCCAGCAGCTCAGACAATGAAAAACTGTTTTTT | CASSSDNEKLFF
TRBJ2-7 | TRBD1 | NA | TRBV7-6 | TGTGCCAGCAGCCGAAGATCGGACTCCGGGACAGGGACCTACGAGCAGTACTTC | CASSRRSDSGTGTYEQYF
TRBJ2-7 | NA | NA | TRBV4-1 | TGCGCCAGCAGTCAGATATCGGGGAGACCTACCTACGAGCAGTACTTC | CASSQISGRPTYEQYF
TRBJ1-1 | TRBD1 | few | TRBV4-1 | TGCGCCAGCAGCCGGAGGGAAGGACAGGGCCCCAAAAACGAAGCTTTCTTT | CASSRREGQGPKNEAFF
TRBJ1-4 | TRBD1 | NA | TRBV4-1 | TGCGCCAGCAGCCAAGGTGCAGGGGGCCTTATGAGGGATGAAAAACTGTTTTTT | CASSQGAGGLMRDEKLFF